Listed below are T cell receptor beta chains from one sample, sequenced in a study of T cells after posttransplantation cyclophosphamide. Sequencing used immunoSEQ multiplex PCR; TCRdb keeps in-frame clones, though not all of them. This table has approximately 52,000 clones, 85% to 90% appearing once. The sequencing sample was made of PBMCs. These receptors all come from a man younger than 45 with a blood cancer, CMV-positive, and with a related stem cell donor. CDR3s include the opening cysteine and the closing phenylalanine or tryptophan. The order of the fields is V gene, clone size, J gene, D gene, CDR3 protein, CDR3 DNA. A D gene is named only where the DNA matches it firmly. The listing skips clone size in some rows; elsewhere it reads once, few, many or a size class.

TRBV7-2	.	TRBJ1-1	.	CASSLPGGGSEAFF	TGTGCCAGCAGCTTACCGGGGGGCGGCTCTGAAGCTTTCTTT
TRBV2	few	TRBJ2-7	.	CASSERGKAYEQYF	TGTGCCAGCAGTGAAAGAGGGAAAGCCTACGAGCAGTACTTC
TRBV7-3	.	TRBJ1-1	.	CASSSQGGNTEAFF	TGTGCCAGCAGCTCCCAGGGAGGGAACACTGAAGCTTTCTTT
TRBV7-2	once	TRBJ1-5	.	CASSAGPPSNQPQHF	TGTGCCAGCAGCGCGGGACCACCTAGCAATCAGCCCCAGCATTTT
TRBV9	.	TRBJ2-6	.	CASSFTTGSSGANVLTF	TGTGCCAGCAGCTTTACGACAGGCTCCTCTGGGGCCAACGTCCTGACTTTC
TRBV7-2	.	TRBJ2-7	.	CASSPDRKREQYF	TGTGCCAGCAGCCCTGACAGGAAACGCGAGCAGTACTTC
TRBV6-5	.	TRBJ1-1	.	CASSYSGRGTEAFF	TGTGCCAGCAGTTACTCGGGTAGGGGGACTGAAGCTTTCTTT
TRBV11-3	.	TRBJ2-3	TRBD2	CASGPGLADTDTQYF	TGTGCCAGCGGACCGGGACTAGCGGACACAGATACGCAGTATTTT
TRBV6-5	.	TRBJ1-5	.	CASRPRGRVVQPQHF	TGTGCCAGCCGACCCAGGGGTAGGGTAGTGCAGCCCCAGCATTTT
TRBV19	.	TRBJ2-3	TRBD2	CASSRGLAGPDTQYF	TGTGCCAGTAGTAGAGGACTAGCGGGTCCAGATACGCAGTATTTT
TRBV5-1	.	TRBJ2-7	TRBD2	CASSSAGDGAEQYF	TGCGCCAGCAGCTCGGCGGGAGACGGCGCCGAGCAGTACTTC
TRBV11-1	.	TRBJ2-1	TRBD2	CASSYAGTSGEQFF	TGTGCCAGCAGCTACGCCGGGACTAGCGGAGAGCAGTTCTTC
TRBV28	.	TRBJ2-3	TRBD2	CASRRLAGEGDTQYF	TGTGCCAGCAGAAGACTAGCGGGTGAGGGGGATACGCAGTATTTT
TRBV7-2	.	TRBJ1-2	.	CASSLFRDNGYTF	TGTGCCAGCAGCTTATTCAGGGATAATGGCTACACCTTC
TRBV10-3	.	TRBJ2-7	.	CAISESPVQAYEQYF	TGTGCCATCAGTGAGTCGCCGGTCCAGGCCTACGAGCAGTACTTC
TRBV7-2	.	TRBJ2-7	TRBD2	CASSPQSGSSYEQYF	TGTGCCAGCAGCCCGCAAAGCGGGAGTTCGTACGAGCAGTACTTC
TRBV28	.	TRBJ2-7	TRBD1	CASSGTGAGEQYF	TGTGCCAGCAGTGGGACAGGGGCGGGCGAGCAGTACTTC
TRBV18	.	TRBJ2-5	.	CASSPQGWETQYF	TGTGCCAGCTCACCGCAGGGGTGGGAGACCCAGTACTTC
TRBV7-6	.	TRBJ2-2	.	CASSFLVNTGELFF	TGTGCCAGCAGCTTCTTAGTGAACACCGGGGAGCTGTTTTTT
TRBV11-3	.	TRBJ2-7	.	CASSLVQGTYEQYF	TGTGCCAGCAGCTTAGTCCAGGGTACCTACGAGCAGTACTTC
TRBV7-8	.	TRBJ2-2	TRBD1	CASSPHRGIAGELFF	TGTGCCAGCAGCCCCCACAGGGGAATCGCCGGGGAGCTGTTTTTT
TRBV27	.	TRBJ2-3	.	CASSFSRSADTQYF	TGTGCCAGCAGTTTTTCGCGGTCGGCAGATACGCAGTATTTT
TRBV5-4	.	TRBJ2-7	.	CASSLGSGYEQYF	TGTGCCAGCAGCTTGGGCTCCGGCTACGAGCAGTACTTC
TRBV5-4	.	TRBJ2-7	.	CASSPAIGTYEQYF	TGTGCCAGCAGCCCAGCGATTGGAACCTACGAGCAGTACTTC
TRBV6-6	.	TRBJ1-2	TRBD1	CASRRQGNYGYTF	TGTGCCAGCAGGAGACAGGGGAACTATGGCTACACCTTC
TRBV13	.	TRBJ2-1	.	CASSLEWHEQFF	TGTGCCAGCAGCTTAGAGTGGCATGAGCAGTTCTTC
TRBV7-3	.	TRBJ2-1	.	CASSLFLGSSYNEQFF	TGTGCCAGCAGCTTATTTTTGGGGAGCTCCTACAATGAGCAGTTCTTC